The TCR beta chain under discussion was sequenced for a study of cytomegalovirus exposure and HLA in healthy donors. Across the study: The use of the same platform for the 120 validation repertoires and the 650 to 850 first-cohort repertoires was reported by a later analysis. The study, taken as a whole, reports: First-cohort TCR clusters were later found to tend to co-occur in the 90 to 150 validation repertoires. The authors enumerated 150 to 200 TCR beta chains as linked to cytomegalovirus.

Among the 110 or so subjects of the validation cohort, separate from the roughly 650-subject first cohort, were the donors. Assay used: immunoSEQ multiplex PCR; TCRdb lists only in-frame clones, some missing. The profile shows 150,000 to 200,000 clones, roughly 88% of them singletons. As to this clone: Its target is not known. An end of the junction differs from the germline gene, which may be a read error.

Specimen: PBMCs. The receptor was isolated from a woman in her 30s in good health and CMV-seropositive.

CDR3 amino acids: CASTESSKDSQDF. The CDR3 DNA reads as TGTGCCAGCACCGAGTCCAGTAAGGACTCCCAGGACTTC. V is TRBV2 and J is TRBJ2-7, with D possibly TRBD2 on 5 matching bases. The CDR3 loop spans 13 amino acids. Germline V gene lookup returns CDR1 SNHLY and CDR2 FYNNEI.